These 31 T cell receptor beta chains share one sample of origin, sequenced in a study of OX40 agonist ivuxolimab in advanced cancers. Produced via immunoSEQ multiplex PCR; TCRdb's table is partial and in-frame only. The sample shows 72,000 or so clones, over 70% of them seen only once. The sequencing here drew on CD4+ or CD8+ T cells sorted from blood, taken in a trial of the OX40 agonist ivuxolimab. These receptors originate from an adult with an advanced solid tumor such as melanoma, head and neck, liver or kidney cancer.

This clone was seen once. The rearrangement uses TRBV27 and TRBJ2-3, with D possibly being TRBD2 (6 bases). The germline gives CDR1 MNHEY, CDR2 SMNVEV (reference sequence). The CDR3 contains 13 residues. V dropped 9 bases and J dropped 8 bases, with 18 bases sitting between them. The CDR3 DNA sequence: TGTGCCAGTTCTCGGCGGCGGGATAGTACGCAGTATTTT. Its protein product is CASSRRRDSTQYF.

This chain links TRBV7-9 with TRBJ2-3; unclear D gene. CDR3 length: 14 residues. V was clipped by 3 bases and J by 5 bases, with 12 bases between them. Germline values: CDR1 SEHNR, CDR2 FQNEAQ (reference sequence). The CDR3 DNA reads TGTGCCAGCAGCTTTGGTCAGTCCCAAGATACGCAGTATTTT. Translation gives CASSFGQSQDTQYF.

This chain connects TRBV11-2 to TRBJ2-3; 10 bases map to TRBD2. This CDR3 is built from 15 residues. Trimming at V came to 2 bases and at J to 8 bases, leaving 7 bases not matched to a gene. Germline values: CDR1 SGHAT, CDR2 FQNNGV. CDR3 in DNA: TGTGCCAGCAGCTTATATGCTAGCGGGGGAGCTACGCAGTATTTT. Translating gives CASSLYASGGATQYF.

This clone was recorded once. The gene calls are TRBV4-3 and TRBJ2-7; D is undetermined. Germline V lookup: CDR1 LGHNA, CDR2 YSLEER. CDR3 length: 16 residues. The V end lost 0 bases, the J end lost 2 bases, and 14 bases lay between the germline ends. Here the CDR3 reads CASSQESAGFTYEQYF. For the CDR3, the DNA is TGCGCCAGCAGCCAAGAATCGGCAGGCTTTACCTACGAGCAGTACTTC.

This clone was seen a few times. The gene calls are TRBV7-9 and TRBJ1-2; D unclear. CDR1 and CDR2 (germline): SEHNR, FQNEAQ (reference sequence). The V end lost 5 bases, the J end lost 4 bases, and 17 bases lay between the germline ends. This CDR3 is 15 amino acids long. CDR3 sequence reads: CASSPEGAPGYGYTF. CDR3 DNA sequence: TGTGCCAGCAGCCCAGAAGGAGCTCCGGGCTATGGCTACACCTTC.

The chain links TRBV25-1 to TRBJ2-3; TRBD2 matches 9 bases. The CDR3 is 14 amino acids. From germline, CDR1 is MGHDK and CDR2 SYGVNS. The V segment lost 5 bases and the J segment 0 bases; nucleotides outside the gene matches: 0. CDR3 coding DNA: TGTGCCAGCAGTCTAGCGGGGAGCACAGATACGCAGTATTTT. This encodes CASSLAGSTDTQYF.

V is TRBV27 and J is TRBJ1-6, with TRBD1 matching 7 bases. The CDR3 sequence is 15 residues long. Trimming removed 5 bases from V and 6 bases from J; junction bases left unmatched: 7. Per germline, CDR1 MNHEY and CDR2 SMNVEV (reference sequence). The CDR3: CASSTPGQPNSPLHF. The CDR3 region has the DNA TGTGCCAGCAGTACCCCGGGACAGCCTAATTCACCCCTCCACTTT.

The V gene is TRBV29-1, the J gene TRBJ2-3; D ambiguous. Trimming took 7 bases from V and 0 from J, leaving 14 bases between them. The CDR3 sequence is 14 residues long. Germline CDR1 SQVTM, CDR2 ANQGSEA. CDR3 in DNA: TGCAGCGCCCAGGTAGAGATTAGCACAGATACGCAGTATTTT. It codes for CSAQVEISTDTQYF.

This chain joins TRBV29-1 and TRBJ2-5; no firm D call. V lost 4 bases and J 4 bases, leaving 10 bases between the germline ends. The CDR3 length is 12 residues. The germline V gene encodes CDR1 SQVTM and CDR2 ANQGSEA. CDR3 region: CSVVTPGETQYF. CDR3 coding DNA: TGCAGCGTTGTGACCCCAGGAGAGACCCAGTACTTC.

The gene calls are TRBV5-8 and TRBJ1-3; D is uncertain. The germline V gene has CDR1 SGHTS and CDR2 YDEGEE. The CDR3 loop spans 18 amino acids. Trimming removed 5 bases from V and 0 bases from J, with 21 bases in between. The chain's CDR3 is CASRPVPNNLGSGNTIYF. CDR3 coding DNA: TGTGCCAGCAGACCCGTGCCGAACAACCTCGGCTCTGGAAACACCATATATTTT.

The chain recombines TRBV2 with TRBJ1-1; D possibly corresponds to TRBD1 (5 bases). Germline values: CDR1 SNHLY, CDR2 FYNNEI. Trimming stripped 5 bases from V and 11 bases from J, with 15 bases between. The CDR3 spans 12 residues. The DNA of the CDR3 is TGTGCCAGCAGTCAGTCGGGGGTAGGGGCTTTCTTT. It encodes CASSQSGVGAFF.

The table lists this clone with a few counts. The DNA of the CDR3 is TGTGCCAGCAGGCCGCTACAGGGACCCCTCCACTTT. This codes for CASRPLQGPLHF. The chain has TRBV6-5 and TRBJ1-6, with a tentative D call TRBD1 (6 bases). The CDR3 extends over 12 amino acids. CDR1 and CDR2 from the germline V gene are MNHEY and SVGAGI. Trimming cost V 6 bases and J 12 bases, with 12 bases left between them.

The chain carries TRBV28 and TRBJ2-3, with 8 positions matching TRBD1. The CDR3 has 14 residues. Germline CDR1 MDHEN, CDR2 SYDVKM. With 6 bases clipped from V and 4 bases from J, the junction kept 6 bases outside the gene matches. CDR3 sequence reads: CASSSGQGADTQYF. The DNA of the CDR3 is TGTGCCAGCAGCAGTGGACAGGGTGCAGATACGCAGTATTTT. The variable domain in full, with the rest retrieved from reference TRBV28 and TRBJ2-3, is DVKVTQSSRYLVKRTGEKVFLECVQDMDHENMFWYRQDPGLGLRLIYFSYDVKMKEKGDIPEGYSVSREKKERFSLILESASTNQTSMYLCASSSGQGADTQYFGPGTRLTVL.

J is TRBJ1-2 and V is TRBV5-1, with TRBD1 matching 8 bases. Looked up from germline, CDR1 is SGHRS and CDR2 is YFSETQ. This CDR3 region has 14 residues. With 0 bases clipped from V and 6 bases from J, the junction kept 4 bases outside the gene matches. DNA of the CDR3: TGCGCCAGCAGCTTGGGACAGGGGTGGGATGGCTACACCTTC. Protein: CASSLGQGWDGYTF.

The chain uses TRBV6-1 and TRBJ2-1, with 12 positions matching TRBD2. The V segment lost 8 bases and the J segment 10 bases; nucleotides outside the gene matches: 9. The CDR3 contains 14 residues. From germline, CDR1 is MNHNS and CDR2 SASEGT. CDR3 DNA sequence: TGTGCCAGCCGGCTAGCGGGAGGGCCCTTAGAGCAGTTCTTC. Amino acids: CASRLAGGPLEQFF.

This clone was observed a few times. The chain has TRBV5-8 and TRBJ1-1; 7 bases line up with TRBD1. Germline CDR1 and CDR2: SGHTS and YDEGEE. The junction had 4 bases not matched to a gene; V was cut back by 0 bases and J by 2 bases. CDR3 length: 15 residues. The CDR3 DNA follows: TGTGCCAGCAGCTTGGGAGGGACAGTTAACACTGAAGCTTTCTTT. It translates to CASSLGGTVNTEAFF.

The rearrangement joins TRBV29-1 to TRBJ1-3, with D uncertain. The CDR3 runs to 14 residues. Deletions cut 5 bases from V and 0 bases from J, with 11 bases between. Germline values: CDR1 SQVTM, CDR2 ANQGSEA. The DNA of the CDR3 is TGCAGCGTTCTACGACCGGGCTCTGGAAACACCATATATTTT. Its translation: CSVLRPGSGNTIYF.

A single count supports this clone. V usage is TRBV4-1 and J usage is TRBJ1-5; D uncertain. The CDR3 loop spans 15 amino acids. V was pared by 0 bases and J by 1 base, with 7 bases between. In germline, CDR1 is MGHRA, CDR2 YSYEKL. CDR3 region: CASSQDSGSNQPQHF. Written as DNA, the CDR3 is TGCGCCAGCAGCCAAGATTCGGGAAGCAATCAGCCCCAGCATTTT.

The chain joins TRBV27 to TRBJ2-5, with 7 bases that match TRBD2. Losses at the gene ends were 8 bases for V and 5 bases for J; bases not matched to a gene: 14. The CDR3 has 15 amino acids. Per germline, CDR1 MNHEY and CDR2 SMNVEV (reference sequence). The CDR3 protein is CASGREGREGETQYF. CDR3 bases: TGTGCCAGCGGCCGAGAGGGGAGGGAGGGGGAGACCCAGTACTTC.

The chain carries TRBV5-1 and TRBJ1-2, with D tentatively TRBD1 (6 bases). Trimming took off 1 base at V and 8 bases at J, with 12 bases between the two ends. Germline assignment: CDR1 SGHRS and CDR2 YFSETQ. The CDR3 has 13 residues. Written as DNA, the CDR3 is TGCGCCAGCAGCTTGCGGGCAGGGGAAGGCTACACCTTC. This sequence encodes CASSLRAGEGYTF. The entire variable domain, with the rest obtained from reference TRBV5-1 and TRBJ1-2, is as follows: KAGVTQTPRYLIKTRGQQVTLSCSPISGHRSVSWYQQTPGQGLQFLFEYFSETQRNKGNFPGRFSGRQFSNSRSEMNVSTLELGDSALYLCASSLRAGEGYTFGSGTRLTVV.

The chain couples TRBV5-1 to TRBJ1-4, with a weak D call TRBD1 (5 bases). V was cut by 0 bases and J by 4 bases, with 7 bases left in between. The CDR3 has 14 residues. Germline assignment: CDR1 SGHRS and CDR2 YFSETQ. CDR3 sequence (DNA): TGCGCCAGCAGCTTGGGACAGAATAATGAAAAACTGTTTTTT. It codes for CASSLGQNNEKLFF.

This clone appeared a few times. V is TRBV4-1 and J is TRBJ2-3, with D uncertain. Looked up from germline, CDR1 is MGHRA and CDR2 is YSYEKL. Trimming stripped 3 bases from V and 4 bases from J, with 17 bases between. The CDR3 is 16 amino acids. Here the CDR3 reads CASSQAPGSGADTQYF. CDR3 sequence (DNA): TGCGCCAGCAGCCAGGCCCCAGGTAGTGGCGCAGATACGCAGTATTTT.

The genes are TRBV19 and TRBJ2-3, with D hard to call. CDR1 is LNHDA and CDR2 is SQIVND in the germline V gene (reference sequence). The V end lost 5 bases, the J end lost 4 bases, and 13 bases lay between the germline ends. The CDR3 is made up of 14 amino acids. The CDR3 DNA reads TGTGCCAGTAGTCTAGGGCAGTCCGCAGATACGCAGTATTTT. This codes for CASSLGQSADTQYF.

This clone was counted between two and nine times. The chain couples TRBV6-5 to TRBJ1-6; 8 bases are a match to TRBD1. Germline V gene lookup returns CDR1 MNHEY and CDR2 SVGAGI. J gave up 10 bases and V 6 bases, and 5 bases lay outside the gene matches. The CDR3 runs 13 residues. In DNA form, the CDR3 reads TGTGCCAGCAGACAGGGGGAATGGTCACCCCTCCACTTT. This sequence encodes CASRQGEWSPLHF.

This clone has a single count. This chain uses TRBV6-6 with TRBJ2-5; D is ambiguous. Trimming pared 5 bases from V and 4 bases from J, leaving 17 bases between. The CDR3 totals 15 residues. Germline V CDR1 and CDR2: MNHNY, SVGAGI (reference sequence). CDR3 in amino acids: CASSPLDAVVETQYF. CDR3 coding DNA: TGTGCCAGCAGTCCCCTAGATGCGGTAGTAGAGACCCAGTACTTC.

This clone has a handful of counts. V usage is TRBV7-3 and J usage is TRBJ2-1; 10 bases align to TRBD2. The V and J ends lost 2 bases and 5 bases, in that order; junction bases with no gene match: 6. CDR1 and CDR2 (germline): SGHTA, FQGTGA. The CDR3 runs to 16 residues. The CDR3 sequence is CASSLLTSGLHNEQFF. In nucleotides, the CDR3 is TGTGCCAGCAGCTTATTGACTAGCGGGCTCCACAATGAGCAGTTCTTC. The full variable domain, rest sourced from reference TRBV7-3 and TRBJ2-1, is GAGVSQTPSNKVTEKGKYVELRCDPISGHTALYWYRQSLGQGPEFLIYFQGTGAADDSGLPNDRFFAVRPEGSVSTLKIQRTERGDSAVYLCASSLLTSGLHNEQFFGPGTRLTVL.

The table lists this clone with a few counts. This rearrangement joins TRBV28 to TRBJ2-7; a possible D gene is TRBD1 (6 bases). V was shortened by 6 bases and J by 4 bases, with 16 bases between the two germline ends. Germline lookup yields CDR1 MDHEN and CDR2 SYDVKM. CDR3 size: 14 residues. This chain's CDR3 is CASSRGQARYEQYF. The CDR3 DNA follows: TGTGCCAGCAGCCGGGGACAAGCCAGATACGAGCAGTACTTC.

The CDR3 DNA sequence: TGTGCCAGCAGCTTTGGGGGGGGCACAGATACGCAGTATTTT. Protein: CASSFGGGTDTQYF. V is TRBV5-4 and J is TRBJ2-3, with 7 bases identical to TRBD2. With V trimmed by 2 bases and J by 1 base, 1 base remained unmatched. The CDR3 is 14 amino acids. The germline V gene has CDR1 SGHNT and CDR2 YYREEE (reference sequence).

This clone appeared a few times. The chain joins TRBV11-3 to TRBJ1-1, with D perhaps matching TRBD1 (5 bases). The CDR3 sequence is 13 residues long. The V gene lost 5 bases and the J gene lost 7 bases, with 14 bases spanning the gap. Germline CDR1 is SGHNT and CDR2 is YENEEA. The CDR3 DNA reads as TGTGCCAGCAGCCCGTCAGGGCAACGTGAAGCTTTCTTT. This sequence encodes CASSPSGQREAFF. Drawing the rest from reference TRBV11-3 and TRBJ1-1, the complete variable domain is EAGVVQSPRYKIIEKKQPVAFWCNPISGHNTLYWYLQNLGQGPELLIRYENEEAVDDSQLPKDRFSAERLKGVDSTLKIQPAELGDSAVYLCASSPSGQREAFFGQGTRLTVV.

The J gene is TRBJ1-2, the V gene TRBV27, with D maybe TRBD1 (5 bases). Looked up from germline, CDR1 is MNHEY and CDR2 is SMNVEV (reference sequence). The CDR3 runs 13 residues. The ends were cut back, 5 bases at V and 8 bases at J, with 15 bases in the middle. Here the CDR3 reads CASSPRGAEGYTF. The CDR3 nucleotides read TGTGCCAGCAGTCCCCGAGGGGCTGAGGGCTACACCTTC.

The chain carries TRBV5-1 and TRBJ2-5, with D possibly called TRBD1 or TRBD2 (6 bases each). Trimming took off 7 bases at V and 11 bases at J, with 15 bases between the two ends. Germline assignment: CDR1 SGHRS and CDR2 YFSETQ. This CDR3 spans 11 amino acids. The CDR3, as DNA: TGCGCCAGCCGGGACACCCGGGGGCAGTACTTC. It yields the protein CASRDTRGQYF.